The rows below give T cell receptor beta chains drawn from one sample of a study of shared clonotypes between healthy human individuals. Data came from immunoSEQ multiplex PCR; TCRdb stores just in-frame clones and leaves some out. The sample shows a few million clones, almost 96% of them seen only once. Sequencing was performed on naive CD4+ T cells sorted from blood. The receptors shown here come from a young man in good health. Both conserved end residues are part of each CDR3. A D gene is named only where the DNA matches it firmly. Rows give clone size only sometimes, using once, few, many, or a class for an expanded clone.

D gene,J gene,V gene,clone size,CDR3 DNA,CDR3 protein
TRBD1,TRBJ2-2,TRBV7-9,-,TGTGCCAGCAGATCTCGGGACAGGGATAACACCGGGGAGCTGTTTTTT,CASRSRDRDNTGELFF
-,TRBJ1-2,TRBV9,-,TGTGCCAGCAGCGTAGAAGACTACTATGGCTACACCTTC,CASSVEDYYGYTF
-,TRBJ1-3,TRBV5-6,-,TGTGCCAGCAGCTACCAAAGACGGAAAAGCTCTGGAAACACCATATATTTT,CASSYQRRKSSGNTIYF
-,TRBJ2-3,TRBV28,-,TGTGCCAGCAGTTTCGTGTCCGGGGATACGCAGTATTTT,CASSFVSGDTQYF
TRBD2,TRBJ2-3,TRBV30,-,TGTGCCTGGCGCTTAGCGGGGGGAACGAATACGCAGTATTTT,CAWRLAGGTNTQYF
TRBD1,TRBJ2-3,TRBV2,once,TGTGCCAGCACTCAAGACAGGGTTCGCACAGATACGCAGTATTTT,CASTQDRVRTDTQYF
-,TRBJ1-2,TRBV4-3,once,TGCGCCAGCAGCCAAGTTAAGCTGGGAGCGGTTAACTATGGCTACACCTTC,CASSQVKLGAVNYGYTF
-,TRBJ1-5,TRBV5-4,few,TGTGCCAGCAGCCTCGGTGAGGGCCAGCCCCAGCATTTT,CASSLGEGQPQHF
-,TRBJ1-3,TRBV5-6,-,TGTGCCAGCAGCTGGGACGGAAAACCTGGAAACACCATATATTTT,CASSWDGKPGNTIYF
-,TRBJ2-5,TRBV14,-,TGTGCCAGCAGCCAAGCCGGGGGGACAAAGACCCAGTACTTC,CASSQAGGTKTQYF
TRBD1,TRBJ1-5,TRBV10-3,-,TGTGCCATCAGTGACTCGACAGGGAGCCAGCCCCAGCATTTT,CAISDSTGSQPQHF
TRBD1,TRBJ2-6,TRBV2,-,TGTGCCATCGGACAGGGGGCAGCTGGGGCCAACGTCCTGACTTTC,CAIGQGAAGANVLTF
TRBD1,TRBJ2-5,TRBV11-2,-,TGTGCCAGCAGCTTAGCGGGACAGGGTAGGGAGACCCAGTACTTC,CASSLAGQGRETQYF
-,TRBJ2-2,TRBV6-5,-,TGTGCCAGCAGTTCACCCCCGGGGGCCGGGGAGCTGTTTTTT,CASSSPPGAGELFF
-,TRBJ1-4,TRBV5-1,-,TGCGCCAGCAGCGTGGACACCGTGAACGAAAAACTGTTTTTT,CASSVDTVNEKLFF
-,TRBJ1-2,TRBV4-1,-,TGCGCCAGCAGCCGGGGGGCGCACTATGGCTACACCTTC,CASSRGAHYGYTF
TRBD2,TRBJ2-3,TRBV11-2,-,TGTGCCAGCAGCTCTCCCCCGGGGAGGGCGATAGATACGCAGTATTTT,CASSSPPGRAIDTQYF
-,TRBJ2-3,TRBV19,-,TGTGCCAGTAGTTCCCAGACAGTCACAGATACGCAGTATTTT,CASSSQTVTDTQYF
TRBD1,TRBJ2-7,TRBV5-1,-,TGCGCCAGCAGCTCGGGACAGATTTACTCCTACGAGCAGTACTTC,CASSSGQIYSYEQYF
-,TRBJ1-6,TRBV5-4,-,TGTGCCAGCAGCTCCGGGACAATGAGGAATCATAATTCACCCCTCCACTTT,CASSSGTMRNHNSPLHF
-,TRBJ1-6,TRBV7-9,-,TGTGCCAGCAGCTTAGGGGGGGCGCGGACGTTCAATTCACCCCTCCACTTT,CASSLGGARTFNSPLHF
TRBD2,TRBJ2-5,TRBV27,-,TGTGCCAGCAGTGCTAGCGGGGGACCAGAGACCCAGTACTTC,CASSASGGPETQYF
-,TRBJ2-7,TRBV7-2,-,TGTGCCAGCAGCCCCCAAACAGGGAATACCTACGAGCAGTACTTC,CASSPQTGNTYEQYF
TRBD2,TRBJ2-1,TRBV25-1,-,TGTGCCAGCAGTGAGGGGGGGGGCTCCTACAATGAGCAGTTCTTC,CASSEGGGSYNEQFF
-,TRBJ2-5,TRBV30,-,TGTGCCTGGTCGGTCCAAGAGACCCAGTACTTC,CAWSVQETQYF
TRBD1,TRBJ1-1,TRBV18,-,TGTGCCAGCTCGCCGGGACAGGGGGCTTTCGACACTGAAGCTTTCTTT,CASSPGQGAFDTEAFF
-,TRBJ2-5,TRBV18,-,TGTGCCAGCTCACCACCGGCCAGGGACCAAGAGACCCAGTACTTC,CASSPPARDQETQYF
-,TRBJ2-7,TRBV7-8,once,TGTGCCAGCAGCTTAGGGACAGCGGGATACGAGCAGTACTTC,CASSLGTAGYEQYF
-,TRBJ1-5,TRBV10-3,-,TGTGCCATCGGGACTAGCAATCAGCCCCAGCATTTT,CAIGTSNQPQHF
-,TRBJ1-2,TRBV5-4,-,TGTGCCAGCAGCTTGCAGCAGGCTAACTATGGCTACACCTTC,CASSLQQANYGYTF
TRBD1,TRBJ1-6,TRBV28,once,TGTGCCAGCAGTTTTCACGGGACAGGATTGCCACCCCTCCACTTT,CASSFHGTGLPPLHF
TRBD1,TRBJ2-5,TRBV28,-,TGTGCCAGCAACAACCGACAGGGGGGAGTCGAGACCCAGTACTTC,CASNNRQGGVETQYF
-,TRBJ1-1,TRBV29-1,-,TGCAGCGTTGCCGAGGGCGTAGGGTTAGGAGCTTTCTTT,CSVAEGVGLGAFF
-,TRBJ2-5,TRBV5-1,-,TGCGCCAGCAGCCGCAGCGGTTCCCAAGAGACCCAGTACTTC,CASSRSGSQETQYF
-,TRBJ1-5,TRBV7-5,-,TGTGCCAGAAGCTCCCTTCCGCCGGATAGCAATCAGCCCCAGCATTTT,CARSSLPPDSNQPQHF
TRBD1,TRBJ1-2,TRBV5-6,few,TGTGCCAGCAGCTTGGACCGACAGGGGGATCGTGGTGGCTACACCTTC,CASSLDRQGDRGGYTF
TRBD2,TRBJ2-7,TRBV2,-,TGTGCCAGCAGTGTAAGCGGGAGGTCCTCCTACGAGCAGTACTTC,CASSVSGRSSYEQYF
TRBD1,TRBJ1-2,TRBV10-2,-,TGCGCCAGCAGTGGGGGGACAGGCCTCTATGGCTACACCTTC,CASSGGTGLYGYTF
-,TRBJ2-7,TRBV7-9,-,TGTGCCAGCAGTTCGAAGGGGTCCTCCTCCTACGAGCAGTACTTC,CASSSKGSSSYEQYF
-,TRBJ1-1,TRBV10-1,once,TGCGCCAGCAGTGGGAGGAAGAACACTGAAGCTTTCTTT,CASSGRKNTEAFF
TRBD1,TRBJ1-3,TRBV19,-,TGTGCCACCTTGACAGGGGCTGGAAACACCATATATTTT,CATLTGAGNTIYF
TRBD1,TRBJ1-6,TRBV4-3,-,TGCGCCAGCAGCCACGGACAGGGGAATTCACCCCTCCACTTT,CASSHGQGNSPLHF
TRBD1,TRBJ1-2,TRBV5-4,-,TGTGCCAGCAGCTTGGAAATGCGGACAGGGGAGGGCTACACCTTC,CASSLEMRTGEGYTF
-,TRBJ1-2,TRBV4-1,once,TGCGCCAGCAGCCAAGTTATCACAGCCTCCTATGGCTACACCTTC,CASSQVITASYGYTF
-,TRBJ2-1,TRBV6-5,-,TGTGCCAGCAGTTGGAGTCTAGCGAGTTTCAATGAGCAGTTCTTC,CASSWSLASFNEQFF
-,TRBJ1-2,TRBV5-6,-,TGTGCCAGCAGCTTCGAGGGTAACTATGGCTACACCTTC,CASSFEGNYGYTF
-,TRBJ2-7,TRBV6-5,-,TGTGCCAGCAGTTACTCGATCTTAGGTTCCTACGAGCAGTACTTC,CASSYSILGSYEQYF
-,TRBJ1-6,TRBV13,-,TGTGCCAGCAGTCCCAGTTGGTCCAGTGAGGGGTCCTATAATTCACCCCTCCACTTT,CASSPSWSSEGSYNSPLHF
-,TRBJ1-3,TRBV5-6,-,TGTGCCAGCAGCTTGGCCAAAGGTGGCAGCGGAAACACCATATATTTT,CASSLAKGGSGNTIYF
TRBD1,TRBJ2-2,TRBV2,-,TGTGCCAGCAGTTTTTCCGGGACAGGCACCGGGGAGCTGTTTTTT,CASSFSGTGTGELFF
TRBD1,TRBJ1-2,TRBV7-9,-,TGTGCCAGCAGCTTAGCGGAGGGGACAGGGCGATATTTATCAGATGGCTACACCTTC,CASSLAEGTGRYLSDGYTF
TRBD1,TRBJ2-2,TRBV11-2,-,TGTGCCAGCAGCCGACAGGGTACCACCGGGGAGCTGTTTTTT,CASSRQGTTGELFF
-,TRBJ1-5,TRBV5-1,-,TGTGCCAGCAGCTTGAGGGGAAACAATCAGCCCCAGCATTTT,CASSLRGNNQPQHF
-,TRBJ2-1,TRBV10-1,-,TGCGCCAGCAGTGAGGAGGTCGGTCAGAGCTCCTACAATGAGCAGTTCTTC,CASSEEVGQSSYNEQFF